The clone carrying this T cell receptor (beta chain) appeared a few times. This entry is derived from a study of T cells after yellow fever vaccination. This CDR3 has 12 amino acids. Per the germline V gene, CDR1 is SGHDT and CDR2 is YYEEEE. V lost 4 bases to trimming and J lost 7 bases, with 9 bases between them. Each CDR3 protein gets one entry after TCRdb re-called the 5' RACE reads with MiXCR. Here the sample spans fewer than 450,000 distinct CDR3 sequences, 3.5% to 4.5% being singletons. The source material was PBMCs, sampled 5 days after the yellow fever booster vaccination. The chain recombines TRBV5-6 with TRBJ2-1; no reliable D call. The receptor comes from a man younger than 30 who received the YFV17D yellow fever vaccine. This CDR3 reads CASSASRNEQFF. Written as DNA, the CDR3 is TGTGCCAGCAGCGCTTCTAGAAATGAGCAGTTCTTC.